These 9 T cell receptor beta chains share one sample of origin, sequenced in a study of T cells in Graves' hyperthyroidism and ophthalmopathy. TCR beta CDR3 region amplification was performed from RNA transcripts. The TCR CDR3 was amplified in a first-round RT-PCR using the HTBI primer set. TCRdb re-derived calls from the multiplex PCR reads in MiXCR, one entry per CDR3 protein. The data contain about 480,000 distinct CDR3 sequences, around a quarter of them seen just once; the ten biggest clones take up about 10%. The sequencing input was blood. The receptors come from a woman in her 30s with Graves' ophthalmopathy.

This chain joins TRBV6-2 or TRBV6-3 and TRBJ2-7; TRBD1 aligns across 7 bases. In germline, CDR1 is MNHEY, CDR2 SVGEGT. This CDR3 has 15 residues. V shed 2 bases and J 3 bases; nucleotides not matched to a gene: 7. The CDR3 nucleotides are TGTGCCAGCAGTTACGAAACCGGGACAGTCTACGAGCAGTACTTC. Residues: CASSYETGTVYEQYF.

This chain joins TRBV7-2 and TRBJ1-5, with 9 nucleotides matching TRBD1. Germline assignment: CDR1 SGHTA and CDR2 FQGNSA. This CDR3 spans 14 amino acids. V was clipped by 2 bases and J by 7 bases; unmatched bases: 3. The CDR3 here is CASSLRTGDQPQHF. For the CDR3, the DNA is TGTGCCAGCAGCTTAAGGACAGGGGACCAGCCCCAGCATTTT.

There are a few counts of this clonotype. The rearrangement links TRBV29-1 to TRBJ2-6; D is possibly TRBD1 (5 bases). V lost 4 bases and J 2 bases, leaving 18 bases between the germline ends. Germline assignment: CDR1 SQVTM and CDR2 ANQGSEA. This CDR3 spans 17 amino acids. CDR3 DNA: TGCAGCGTTGGCCCAGGGCCCCGCAACCCTGGGGCCAACGTCCTGACTTTC. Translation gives CSVGPGPRNPGANVLTF. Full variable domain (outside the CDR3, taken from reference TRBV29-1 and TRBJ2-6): SAVISQKPSRDICQRGTSLTIQCQVDSQVTMMFWYRQQPGQSLTLIATANQGSEATYESGFVIDKFPISRPNLTFSTLTVSNMSPEDSSIYLCSVGPGPRNPGANVLTFGAGSRLTVL.

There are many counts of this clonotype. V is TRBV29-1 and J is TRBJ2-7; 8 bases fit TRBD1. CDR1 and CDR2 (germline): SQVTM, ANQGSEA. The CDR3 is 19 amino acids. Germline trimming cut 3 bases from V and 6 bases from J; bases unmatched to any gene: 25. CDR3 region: CSVERFFASGDRGRFEQYF. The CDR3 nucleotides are TGCAGCGTTGAGAGGTTTTTTGCTTCCGGTGACAGGGGTAGGTTCGAGCAGTACTTC.

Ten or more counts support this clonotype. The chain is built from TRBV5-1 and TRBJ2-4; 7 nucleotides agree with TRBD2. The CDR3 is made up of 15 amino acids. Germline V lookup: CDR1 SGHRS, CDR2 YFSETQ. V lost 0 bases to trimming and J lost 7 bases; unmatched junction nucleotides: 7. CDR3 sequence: CASSLGQGLLNIQYF. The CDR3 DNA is TGCGCCAGCAGCTTGGGGCAGGGACTATTGAACATTCAGTACTTC.

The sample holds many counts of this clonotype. CDR3 bases: TGTGCCAGCAGTGACGGACTAGCGGCGGAGACCCAGTACTTC. This codes for CASSDGLAAETQYF. The V call is TRBV2, the J call TRBJ2-5; 10 positions match TRBD2. The CDR3 covers 14 residues. The junction had 3 bases not matched to a gene; V was cut back by 3 bases and J by 5 bases. CDR1 is SNHLY, CDR2 FYNNEI, per germline.

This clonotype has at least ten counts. The CDR3 bases are TGTGCCAGCAGTGTCTATGACAGCTCTGGAAACACCATATATTTT. It encodes CASSVYDSSGNTIYF. The V gene is TRBV2, the J gene TRBJ1-3; possible D gene TRBD1, 5 bases. CDR3 length equals 15 residues. V dropped 4 bases and J dropped 0 bases, with 10 bases sitting between them. Germline CDR1 reads SNHLY; CDR2 reads FYNNEI.

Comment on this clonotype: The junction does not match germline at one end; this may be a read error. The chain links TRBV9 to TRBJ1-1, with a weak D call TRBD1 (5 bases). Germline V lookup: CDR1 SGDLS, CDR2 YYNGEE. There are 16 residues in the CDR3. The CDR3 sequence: CASSVDGGIENTDAFF. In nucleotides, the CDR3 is TGTGCCAGCAGCGTAGATGGGGGGATAGAGAACACTGATGCTTTCTTT.

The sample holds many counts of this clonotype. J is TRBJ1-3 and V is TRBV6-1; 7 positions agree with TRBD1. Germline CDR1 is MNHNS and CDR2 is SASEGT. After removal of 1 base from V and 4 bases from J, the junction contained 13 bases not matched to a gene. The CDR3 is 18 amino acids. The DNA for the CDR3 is TGTGCCAGCAGTGAAGACGGGATCTACAGGGGCCGGGGAAACACCATATATTTT. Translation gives CASSEDGIYRGRGNTIYF.